The clone carrying this T cell receptor (beta chain) was detected only a few times. The sample belongs to a study of OX40 agonist ivuxolimab in advanced cancers. Using immunoSEQ multiplex PCR, the repertoire was profiled, and TCRdb retains in-frame clones only, with some absent. The sample includes almost 35,000 clones, approximately 79% of them seen just once. The CDR3 extends over 19 amino acids. Germline V gene sequence: CDR1 MGHRA, CDR2 YSYEKL. Trimming cost V 0 bases and J 8 bases; bases outside gene matches: 10. Sequenced material: CD4+ or CD8+ T cells sorted from blood, taken in a trial of the OX40 agonist ivuxolimab. This receptor was taken from an adult with an advanced solid tumor such as melanoma, head and neck, liver or kidney cancer. The genes are TRBV4-1 and TRBJ2-1, with TRBD2 identical over 16 bases. Here the CDR3 DNA reads TGCGCCAGCAGCCAAGAGGTGGGACTAGCGGGGGGGTATCTAGATGAGCAGTTCTTC. Amino acid sequence: CASSQEVGLAGGYLDEQFF.